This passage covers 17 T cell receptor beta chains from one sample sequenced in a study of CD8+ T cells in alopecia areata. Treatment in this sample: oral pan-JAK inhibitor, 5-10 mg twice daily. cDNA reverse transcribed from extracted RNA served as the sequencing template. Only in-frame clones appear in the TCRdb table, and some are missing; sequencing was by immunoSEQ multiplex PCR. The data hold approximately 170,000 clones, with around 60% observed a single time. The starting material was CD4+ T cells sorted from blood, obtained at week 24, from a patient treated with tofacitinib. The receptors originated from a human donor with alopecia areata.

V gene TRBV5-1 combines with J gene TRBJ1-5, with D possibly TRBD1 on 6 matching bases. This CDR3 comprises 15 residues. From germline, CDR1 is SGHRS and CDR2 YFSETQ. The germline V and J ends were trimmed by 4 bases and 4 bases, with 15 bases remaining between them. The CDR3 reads CASSVTGNLNQPQHF. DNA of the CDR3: TGCGCCAGCAGCGTAACAGGGAATTTAAATCAGCCCCAGCATTTT. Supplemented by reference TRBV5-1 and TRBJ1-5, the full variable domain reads KAGVTQTPRYLIKTRGQQVTLSCSPISGHRSVSWYQQTPGQGLQFLFEYFSETQRNKGNFPGRFSGRQFSNSRSEMNVSTLELGDSALYLCASSVTGNLNQPQHFGDGTRLSIL.

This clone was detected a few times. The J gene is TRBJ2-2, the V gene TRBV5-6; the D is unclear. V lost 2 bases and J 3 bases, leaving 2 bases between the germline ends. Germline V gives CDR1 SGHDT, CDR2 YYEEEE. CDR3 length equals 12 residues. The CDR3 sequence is CASSFDTGELFF. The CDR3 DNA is TGTGCCAGCAGCTTCGACACCGGGGAGCTGTTTTTT.

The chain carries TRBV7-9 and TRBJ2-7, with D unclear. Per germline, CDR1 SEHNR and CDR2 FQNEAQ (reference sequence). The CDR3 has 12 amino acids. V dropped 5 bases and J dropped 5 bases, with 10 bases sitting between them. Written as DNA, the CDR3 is TGTGCCAGCAGCCACCGGCAGAACGAGCAGTACTTC. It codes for CASSHRQNEQYF.

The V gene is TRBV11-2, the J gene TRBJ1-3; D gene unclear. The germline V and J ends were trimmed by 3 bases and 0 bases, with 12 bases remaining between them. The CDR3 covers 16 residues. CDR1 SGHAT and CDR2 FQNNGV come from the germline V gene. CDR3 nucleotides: TGTGCCAGCAGCTTGTCCCCCGGCAGCTCTGGAAACACCATATATTTT. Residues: CASSLSPGSSGNTIYF.

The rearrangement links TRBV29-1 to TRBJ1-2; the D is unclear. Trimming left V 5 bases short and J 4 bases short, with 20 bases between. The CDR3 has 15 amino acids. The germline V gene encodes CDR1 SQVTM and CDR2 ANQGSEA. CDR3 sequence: CSVLIRTGSFYGYTF. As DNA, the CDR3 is TGCAGCGTTCTCATCCGCACCGGATCGTTCTATGGCTACACCTTC.

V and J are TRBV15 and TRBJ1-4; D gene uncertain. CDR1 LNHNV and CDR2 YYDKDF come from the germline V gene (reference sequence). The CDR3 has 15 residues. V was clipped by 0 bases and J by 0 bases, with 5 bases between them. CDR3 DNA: TGTGCCACCAGCAGAGATAAGTCAACTAATGAAAAACTGTTTTTT. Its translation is CATSRDKSTNEKLFF.

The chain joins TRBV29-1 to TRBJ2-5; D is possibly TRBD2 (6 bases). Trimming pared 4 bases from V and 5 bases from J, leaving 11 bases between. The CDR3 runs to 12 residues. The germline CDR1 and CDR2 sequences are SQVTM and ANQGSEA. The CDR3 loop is CSVVASAETQYF. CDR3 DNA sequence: TGCAGCGTTGTGGCTAGCGCCGAGACCCAGTACTTC. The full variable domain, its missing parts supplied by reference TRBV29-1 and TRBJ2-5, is SAVISQKPSRDICQRGTSLTIQCQVDSQVTMMFWYRQQPGQSLTLIATANQGSEATYESGFVIDKFPISRPNLTFSTLTVSNMSPEDSSIYLCSVVASAETQYFGPGTRLLVL.

The CDR3 DNA reads as TGTGCCAGCAGCTTAGGTCGGTCGGGGAACACCGGGGAGCTGTTTTTT. Translating gives CASSLGRSGNTGELFF. This sequence joins TRBV11-2 and TRBJ2-2; no definite D call. The CDR3 length is 16 residues. Germline V gene data show CDR1 as SGHAT and CDR2 as FQNNGV. The V end was cut by 1 base, the J end by 1 base, with 10 bases between.

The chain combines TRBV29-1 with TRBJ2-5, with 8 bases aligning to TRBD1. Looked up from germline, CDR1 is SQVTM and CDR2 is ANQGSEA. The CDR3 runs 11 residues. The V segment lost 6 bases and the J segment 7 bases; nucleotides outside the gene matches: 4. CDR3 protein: CSVEQGGTQYF. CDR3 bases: TGCAGCGTGGAACAGGGGGGGACCCAGTACTTC.

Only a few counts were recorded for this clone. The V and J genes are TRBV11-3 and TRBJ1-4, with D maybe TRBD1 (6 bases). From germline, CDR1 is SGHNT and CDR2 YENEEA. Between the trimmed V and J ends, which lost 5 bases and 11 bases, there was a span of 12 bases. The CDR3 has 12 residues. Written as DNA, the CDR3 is TGTGCCAGCAGCGCAGGGGTTGGGAAACTGTTTTTT. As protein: CASSAGVGKLFF.

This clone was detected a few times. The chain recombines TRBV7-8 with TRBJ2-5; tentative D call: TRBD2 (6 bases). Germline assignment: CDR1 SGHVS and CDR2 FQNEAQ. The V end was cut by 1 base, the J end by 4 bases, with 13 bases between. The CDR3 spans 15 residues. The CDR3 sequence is CASSLVAGILETQYF. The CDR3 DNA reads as TGTGCCAGCAGCTTAGTTGCGGGGATTCTAGAGACCCAGTACTTC.

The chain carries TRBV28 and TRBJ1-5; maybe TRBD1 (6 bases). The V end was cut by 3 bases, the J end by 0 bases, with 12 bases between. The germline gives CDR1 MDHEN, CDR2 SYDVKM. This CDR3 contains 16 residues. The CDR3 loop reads CASSFRAGASNQPQHF. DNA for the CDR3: TGTGCCAGCAGTTTTAGGGCAGGGGCTAGCAATCAGCCCCAGCATTTT. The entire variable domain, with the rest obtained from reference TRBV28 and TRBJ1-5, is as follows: DVKVTQSSRYLVKRTGEKVFLECVQDMDHENMFWYRQDPGLGLRLIYFSYDVKMKEKGDIPEGYSVSREKKERFSLILESASTNQTSMYLCASSFRAGASNQPQHFGDGTRLSIL.

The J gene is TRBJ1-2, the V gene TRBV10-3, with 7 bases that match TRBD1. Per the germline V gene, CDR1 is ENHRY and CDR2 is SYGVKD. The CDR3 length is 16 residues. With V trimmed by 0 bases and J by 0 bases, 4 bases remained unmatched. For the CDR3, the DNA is TGTGCCATCAGTGAGTCAGGCCAGGGGGCTAACTATGGCTACACCTTC. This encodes CAISESGQGANYGYTF.

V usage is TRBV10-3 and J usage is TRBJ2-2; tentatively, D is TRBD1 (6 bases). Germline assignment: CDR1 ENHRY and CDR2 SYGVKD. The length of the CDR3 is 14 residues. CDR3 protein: CASRTDRSTGELFF. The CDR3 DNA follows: TGTGCTAGCAGGACAGATCGGAGCACCGGGGAGCTGTTTTTT.

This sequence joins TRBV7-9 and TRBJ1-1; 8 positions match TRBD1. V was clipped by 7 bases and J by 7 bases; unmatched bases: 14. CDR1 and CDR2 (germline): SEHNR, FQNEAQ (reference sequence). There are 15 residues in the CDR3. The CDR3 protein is CASNQRQGTSYEAFF. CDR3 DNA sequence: TGTGCCAGCAACCAAAGACAGGGGACCTCTTATGAAGCTTTCTTT.

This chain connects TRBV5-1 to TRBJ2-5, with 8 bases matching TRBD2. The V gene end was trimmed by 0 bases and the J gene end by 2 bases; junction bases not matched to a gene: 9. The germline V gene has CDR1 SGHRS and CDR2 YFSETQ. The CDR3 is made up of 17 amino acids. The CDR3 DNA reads TGCGCCAGCAGCTTGGGTGTAGCGGGGACAAGGCAAGAGACCCAGTACTTC. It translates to CASSLGVAGTRQETQYF.

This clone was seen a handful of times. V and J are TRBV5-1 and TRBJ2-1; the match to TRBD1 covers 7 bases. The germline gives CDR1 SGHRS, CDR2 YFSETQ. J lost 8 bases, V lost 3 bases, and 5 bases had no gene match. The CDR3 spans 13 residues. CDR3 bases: TGCGCCAGCAGCTCATCTACAGGGGATGAGCAGTTCTTC. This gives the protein CASSSSTGDEQFF.